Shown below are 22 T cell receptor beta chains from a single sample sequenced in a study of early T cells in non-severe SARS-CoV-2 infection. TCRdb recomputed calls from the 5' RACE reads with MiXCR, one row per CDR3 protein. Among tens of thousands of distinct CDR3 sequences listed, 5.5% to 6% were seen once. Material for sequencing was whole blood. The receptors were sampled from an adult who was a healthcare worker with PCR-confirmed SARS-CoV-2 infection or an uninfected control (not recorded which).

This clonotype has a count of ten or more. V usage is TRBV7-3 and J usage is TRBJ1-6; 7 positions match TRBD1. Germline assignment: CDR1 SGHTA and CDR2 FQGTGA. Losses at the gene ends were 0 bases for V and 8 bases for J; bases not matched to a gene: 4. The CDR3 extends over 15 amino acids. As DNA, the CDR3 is TGTGCCAGCAGCTTAACAGGGGGCGAGGATTCACCCCTCCACTTT. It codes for CASSLTGGEDSPLHF.

The CDR3 DNA reads TGCGCCAGCAGCTTGCCCGGGACAGGGTATAATTCACCCCTCCACTTT. This translates into CASSLPGTGYNSPLHF. This chain connects TRBV5-1 to TRBJ1-6; TRBD1 aligns across 9 bases. The junction had 3 bases not matched to a gene; V was cut back by 1 base and J by 4 bases. The CDR3 sequence is 16 residues long. From germline, CDR1 is SGHRS and CDR2 YFSETQ.

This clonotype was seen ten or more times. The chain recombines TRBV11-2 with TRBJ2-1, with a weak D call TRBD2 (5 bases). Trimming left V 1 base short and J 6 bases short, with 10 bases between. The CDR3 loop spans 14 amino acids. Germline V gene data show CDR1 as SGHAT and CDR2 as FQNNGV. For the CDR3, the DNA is TGTGCCAGCAGCTTAGTAGAGGGCTTCAATGAGCAGTTCTTC. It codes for CASSLVEGFNEQFF.

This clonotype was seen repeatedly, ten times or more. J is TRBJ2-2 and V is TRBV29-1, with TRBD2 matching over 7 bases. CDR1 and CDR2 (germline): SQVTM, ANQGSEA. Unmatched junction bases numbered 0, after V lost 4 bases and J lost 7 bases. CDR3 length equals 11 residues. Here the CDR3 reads CSVGEGGELFF. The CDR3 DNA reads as TGCAGCGTTGGGGAGGGCGGGGAGCTGTTTTTT.

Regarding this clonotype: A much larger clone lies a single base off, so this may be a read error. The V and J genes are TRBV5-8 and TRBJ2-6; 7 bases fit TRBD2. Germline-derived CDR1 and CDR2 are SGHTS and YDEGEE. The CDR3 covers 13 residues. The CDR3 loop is CASRSAGDNVLTF. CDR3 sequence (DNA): TGTGCCAGCAGGAGTGCGGGGGACAACGTCCTGACTTTC.

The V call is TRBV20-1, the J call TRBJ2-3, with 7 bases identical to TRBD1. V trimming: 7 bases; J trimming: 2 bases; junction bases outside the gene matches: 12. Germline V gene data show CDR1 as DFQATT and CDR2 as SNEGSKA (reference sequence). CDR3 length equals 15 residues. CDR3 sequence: CSGNRDRGTTDTQYF. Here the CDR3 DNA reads TGCAGTGGGAACCGGGACAGAGGTACCACAGATACGCAGTATTTT.

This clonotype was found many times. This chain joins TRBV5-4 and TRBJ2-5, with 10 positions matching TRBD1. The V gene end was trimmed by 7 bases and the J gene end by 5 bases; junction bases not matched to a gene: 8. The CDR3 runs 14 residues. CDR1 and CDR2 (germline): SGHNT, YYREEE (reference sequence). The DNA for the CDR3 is TGTGCCAGCTCACGGGACAGGGGCCAGGAGACCCAGTACTTC. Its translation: CASSRDRGQETQYF.

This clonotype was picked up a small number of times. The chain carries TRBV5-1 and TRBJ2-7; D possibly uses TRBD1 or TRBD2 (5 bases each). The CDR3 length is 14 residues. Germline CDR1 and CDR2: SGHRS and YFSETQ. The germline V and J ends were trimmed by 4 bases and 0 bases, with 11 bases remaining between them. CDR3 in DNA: TGCGCCAGCAGCCCCGGGGCCGACTCCTACGAGCAGTACTTC. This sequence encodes CASSPGADSYEQYF.

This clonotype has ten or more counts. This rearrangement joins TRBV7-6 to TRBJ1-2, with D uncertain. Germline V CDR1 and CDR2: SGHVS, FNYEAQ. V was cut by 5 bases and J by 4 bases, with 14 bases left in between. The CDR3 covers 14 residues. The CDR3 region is CASSPVIESYGYTF. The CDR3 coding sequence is TGTGCCAGCAGCCCGGTCATCGAATCCTATGGCTACACCTTC.

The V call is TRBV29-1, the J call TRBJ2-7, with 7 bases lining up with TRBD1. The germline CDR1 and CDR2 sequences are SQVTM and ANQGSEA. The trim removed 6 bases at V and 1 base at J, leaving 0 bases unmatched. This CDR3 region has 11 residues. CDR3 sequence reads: CSVQGSYEQYF. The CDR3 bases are TGCAGCGTACAGGGGTCCTACGAGCAGTACTTC.

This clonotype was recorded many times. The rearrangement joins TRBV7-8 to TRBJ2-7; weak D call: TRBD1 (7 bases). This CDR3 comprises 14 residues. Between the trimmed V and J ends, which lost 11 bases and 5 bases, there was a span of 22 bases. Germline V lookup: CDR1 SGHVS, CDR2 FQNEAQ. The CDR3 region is CAVTEGALGDEQYF. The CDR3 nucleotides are TGTGCCGTGACGGAGGGGGCCTTAGGTGACGAGCAGTACTTC.

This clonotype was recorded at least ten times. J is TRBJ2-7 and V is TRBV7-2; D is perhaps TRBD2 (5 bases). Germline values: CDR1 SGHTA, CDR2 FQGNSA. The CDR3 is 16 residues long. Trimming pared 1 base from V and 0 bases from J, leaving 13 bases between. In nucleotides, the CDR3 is TGTGCCAGCAGCTTAGTATCGGGATTCCCCTCCTACGAGCAGTACTTC. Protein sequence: CASSLVSGFPSYEQYF. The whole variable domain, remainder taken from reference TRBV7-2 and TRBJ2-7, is GAGVSQSPSNKVTEKGKDVELRCDPISGHTALYWYRQSLGQGLEFLIYFQGNSAPDKSGLPSDRFSAERTGGSVSTLTIQRTQQEDSAVYLCASSLVSGFPSYEQYFGPGTRLTVT.

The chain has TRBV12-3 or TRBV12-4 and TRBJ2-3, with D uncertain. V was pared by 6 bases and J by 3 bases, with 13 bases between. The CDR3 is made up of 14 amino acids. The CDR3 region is CASRRLGLTDTQYF. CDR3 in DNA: TGTGCCAGCAGGAGATTGGGTCTTACAGATACGCAGTATTTT.

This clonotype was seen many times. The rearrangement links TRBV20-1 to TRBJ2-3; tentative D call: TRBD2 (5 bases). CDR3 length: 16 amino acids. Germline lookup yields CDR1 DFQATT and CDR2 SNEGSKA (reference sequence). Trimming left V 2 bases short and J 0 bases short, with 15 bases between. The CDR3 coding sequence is TGCAGTGCTAGACGGAGAGGCGGGTTAAGCACAGATACGCAGTATTTT. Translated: CSARRRGGLSTDTQYF.

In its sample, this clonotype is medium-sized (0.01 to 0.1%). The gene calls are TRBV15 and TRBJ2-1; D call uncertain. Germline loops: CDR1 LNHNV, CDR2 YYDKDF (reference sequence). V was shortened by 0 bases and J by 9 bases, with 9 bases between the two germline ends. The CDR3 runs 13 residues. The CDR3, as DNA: TGTGCCACCAGCAGAGACCGACTCCTTGAGCAGTTCTTC. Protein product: CATSRDRLLEQFF.

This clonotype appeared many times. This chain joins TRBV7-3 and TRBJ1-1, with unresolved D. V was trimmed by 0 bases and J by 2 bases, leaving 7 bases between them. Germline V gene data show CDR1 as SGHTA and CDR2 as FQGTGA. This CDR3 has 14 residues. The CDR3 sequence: CASSLTGRNTEAFF. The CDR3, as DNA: TGTGCCAGCAGCTTAACGGGGAGAAACACTGAAGCTTTCTTT.

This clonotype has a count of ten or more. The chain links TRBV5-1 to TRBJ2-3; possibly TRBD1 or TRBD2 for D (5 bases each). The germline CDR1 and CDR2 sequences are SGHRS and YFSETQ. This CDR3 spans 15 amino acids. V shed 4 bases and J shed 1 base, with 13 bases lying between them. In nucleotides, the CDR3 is TGCGCCAGCAGCCGCCGGGACCCTCGCACAGATACGCAGTATTTT. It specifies CASSRRDPRTDTQYF.

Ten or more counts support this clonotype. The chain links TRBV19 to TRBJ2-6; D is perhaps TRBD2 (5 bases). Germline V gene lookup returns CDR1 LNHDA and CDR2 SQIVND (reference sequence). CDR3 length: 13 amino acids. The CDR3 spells CATGGSGANVLTF. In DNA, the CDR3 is TGTGCTACTGGAGGCTCTGGGGCCAACGTCCTGACTTTC.

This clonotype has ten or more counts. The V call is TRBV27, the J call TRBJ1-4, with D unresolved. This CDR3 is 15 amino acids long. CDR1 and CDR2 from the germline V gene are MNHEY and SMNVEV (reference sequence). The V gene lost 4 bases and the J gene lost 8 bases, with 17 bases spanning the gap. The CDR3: CASSSMKGLREKLFF. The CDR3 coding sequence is TGTGCCAGCAGTTCCATGAAGGGCCTGAGGGAAAAACTGTTTTTT. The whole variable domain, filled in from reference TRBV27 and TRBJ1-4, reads EAQVTQNPRYLITVTGKKLTVTCSQNMNHEYMSWYRQDPGLGLRQIYYSMNVEVTDKGDVPEGYKVSRKEKRNFPLILESPSPNQTSLYFCASSSMKGLREKLFFGSGTQLSVL.

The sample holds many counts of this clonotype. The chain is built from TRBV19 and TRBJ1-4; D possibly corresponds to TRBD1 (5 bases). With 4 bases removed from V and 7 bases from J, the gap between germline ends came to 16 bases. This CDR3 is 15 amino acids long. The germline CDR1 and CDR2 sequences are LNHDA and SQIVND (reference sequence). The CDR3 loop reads CASSTTGVAVEKLFF. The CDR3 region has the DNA TGTGCCAGTAGTACAACAGGCGTAGCGGTTGAAAAACTGTTTTTT. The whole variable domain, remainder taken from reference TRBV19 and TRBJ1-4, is DGGITQSPKYLFRKEGQNVTLSCEQNLNHDAMYWYRQDPGQGLRLIYYSQIVNDFQKGDIAEGYSVSREKKESFPLTVTSAQKNPTAFYLCASSTTGVAVEKLFFGSGTQLSVL.

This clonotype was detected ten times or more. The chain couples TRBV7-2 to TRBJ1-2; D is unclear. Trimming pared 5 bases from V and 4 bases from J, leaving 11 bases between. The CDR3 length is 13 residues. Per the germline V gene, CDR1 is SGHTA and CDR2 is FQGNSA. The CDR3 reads CASSLDGFYGYTF. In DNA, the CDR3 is TGTGCCAGCAGCCTAGACGGGTTCTATGGCTACACCTTC. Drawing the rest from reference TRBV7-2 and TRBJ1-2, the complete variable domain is GAGVSQSPSNKVTEKGKDVELRCDPISGHTALYWYRQSLGQGLEFLIYFQGNSAPDKSGLPSDRFSAERTGGSVSTLTIQRTQQEDSAVYLCASSLDGFYGYTFGSGTRLTVV.

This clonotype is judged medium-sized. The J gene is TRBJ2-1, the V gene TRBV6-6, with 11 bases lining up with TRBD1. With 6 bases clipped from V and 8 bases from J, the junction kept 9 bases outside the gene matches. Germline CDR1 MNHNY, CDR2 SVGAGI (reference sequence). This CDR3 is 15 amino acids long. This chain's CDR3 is CASRIRDRGTDEQFF. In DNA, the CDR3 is TGTGCCAGCAGGATCCGGGACAGGGGGACGGATGAGCAGTTCTTC.